These 27 T cell receptor beta chains were all obtained from the same sample, sequenced in a study of blood T cell repertoires in COVID-19. Repertoires were generated with immunoSEQ multiplex PCR, while TCRdb's copy carries only in-frame clones and drops some. Of about half a million clones in the sample, 70% to 90% were seen once. What was sequenced was peripheral blood. These receptors came from a human donor in a cohort sampled during active COVID-19.

The V gene is TRBV20-1, the J gene TRBJ2-1; D is unclear. Trimming left V 6 bases short and J 12 bases short, with 15 bases between. In germline, CDR1 is DFQATT, CDR2 SNEGSKA (reference sequence). CDR3 size: 11 residues. The CDR3 is CSARKPSGQFF. In nucleotides, the CDR3 is TGCAGTGCCAGAAAGCCCTCGGGGCAGTTCTTC.

The chain combines TRBV28 with TRBJ1-4; D is undetermined. Trimming took off 3 bases at V and 7 bases at J, with 12 bases between the two ends. Per the germline V gene, CDR1 is MDHEN and CDR2 is SYDVKM. The CDR3 consists of 14 residues. Here the CDR3 DNA reads TGTGCCAGCAGTTTCCGGGGAGAGGGTGAAAAACTGTTTTTT. It encodes CASSFRGEGEKLFF.

The V gene is TRBV9, the J gene TRBJ2-1; the D gene is possibly TRBD2 (5 bases). Trimming took 4 bases from V and 0 from J, leaving 14 bases between them. The CDR3 is 16 amino acids. Germline V gene lookup returns CDR1 SGDLS and CDR2 YYNGEE. CDR3 DNA: TGTGCCAGCAGCCGATTGTTGGGGAGCTCCTACAATGAGCAGTTCTTC. Amino acids: CASSRLLGSSYNEQFF.

This clone was counted only a few times. Other DNA sequences in the same sample also yield this CDR3. The chain is built from TRBV12-3 or TRBV12-4 and TRBJ1-6; D uncertain. This CDR3 is 12 amino acids long. The V and J ends lost 3 bases and 7 bases respectively, with 4 bases between them. The CDR3 coding sequence is TGTGCCAGCAGTTTTCGGAATTCACCCCTCCACTTT. It translates to CASSFRNSPLHF.

Concerning this clone: At one boundary the junction diverges from the germline segment, which might be a read error. The V call is TRBV14, the J call TRBJ1-2; D ambiguous. This CDR3 region has 16 residues. The germline CDR1 and CDR2 sequences are SGHDN and FVKESK. The CDR3 loop is CASSQVRGTFPYGYTF. CDR3 DNA: TGTGCCAGCAGTCAAGTCAGAGGCACATTCCCTTATGGCTACACCTTC.

The genes are TRBV27 and TRBJ1-5; D perhaps matches TRBD1 (5 bases). There are 15 residues in the CDR3. V was shortened by 5 bases and J by 2 bases, with 13 bases between the two germline ends. Germline assignment: CDR1 MNHEY and CDR2 SMNVEV (reference sequence). Here the CDR3 reads CASSGAGYGNQPQHF. The CDR3 nucleotides are TGTGCCAGCAGTGGGGCAGGGTATGGCAATCAGCCCCAGCATTTT.

This clone was found once. The chain uses TRBV3-1 (or the pseudogene TRBV3-2) and TRBJ1-6; TRBD1 matches at 12 bases. V shed 3 bases, J shed 7 bases, and the junction held 4 bases outside the gene matches. The CDR3 length is 16 residues. Germline V CDR1 and CDR2: LGHDT, YNNKEL (reference sequence). The DNA for the CDR3 is TGTGCCAGCAGCCACTCGGGGACAGGGGGCAATTCACCCCTCCACTTT. As protein: CASSHSGTGGNSPLHF.

The J gene is TRBJ2-7, the V gene TRBV27; 11 bases align to TRBD1. In germline, CDR1 is MNHEY, CDR2 SMNVEV (reference sequence). The CDR3 is 13 residues long. Trimming cost V 8 bases and J 5 bases; bases outside gene matches: 5. DNA of the CDR3: TGTGCCAGCGGAACGGACAGGGGGCACGAGCAGTACTTC. Translating gives CASGTDRGHEQYF.

This rearrangement joins TRBV7-3 to TRBJ2-3; weak D call: TRBD2 (7 bases). Germline V CDR1 and CDR2: SGHTA, FQGTGA. This CDR3 is 17 amino acids long. V was pared by 2 bases and J by 7 bases, with 22 bases between. The CDR3 here is CASSLSGGHGVLNTQYF. The CDR3 bases are TGTGCCAGCAGCTTATCGGGGGGCCACGGAGTGCTGAATACGCAGTATTTT. Variable domain in full (rest from reference TRBV7-3 and TRBJ2-3): GAGVSQTPSNKVTEKGKYVELRCDPISGHTALYWYRQSLGQGPEFLIYFQGTGAADDSGLPNDRFFAVRPEGSVSTLKIQRTERGDSAVYLCASSLSGGHGVLNTQYFGPGTRLTVL.

The chain has TRBV24-1 and TRBJ2-5; TRBD1 might be the D (6 bases). In germline, CDR1 is KGHDR, CDR2 SFDVKD. V gave up 3 bases and J gave up 2 bases, with 12 bases separating them. The CDR3 totals 15 residues. CDR3 sequence reads: CATSDPQGLQETQYF. In DNA, the CDR3 is TGTGCCACCAGTGATCCACAGGGTTTGCAAGAGACCCAGTACTTC.

The chain couples TRBV20-1 to TRBJ2-7; 10 nucleotides match TRBD2. Losses at the gene ends were 3 bases for V and 0 bases for J; bases not matched to a gene: 2. The CDR3 is made up of 14 amino acids. Germline V gene sequence: CDR1 DFQATT, CDR2 SNEGSKA (reference sequence). CDR3 in amino acids: CSASLAGVSYEQYF. The CDR3 coding sequence is TGCAGTGCTAGTCTAGCGGGGGTCTCCTACGAGCAGTACTTC.

The rearrangement joins TRBV18 to TRBJ2-7; tentatively, D is TRBD2 (6 bases). The CDR3 extends over 14 amino acids. Germline values: CDR1 KGHSH, CDR2 LQKENI. Trimming took 3 bases from V and 5 from J, leaving 14 bases between them. CDR3 coding DNA: TGTGCCAGCTCACCTTCGGGGGAAGCCCACGAGCAGTACTTC. Translation: CASSPSGEAHEQYF.

The chain couples TRBV27 to TRBJ2-7; TRBD1 matches 9 bases. The CDR3 sequence is 15 residues long. Germline V gene lookup returns CDR1 MNHEY and CDR2 SMNVEV (reference sequence). V trimming: 2 bases; J trimming: 6 bases; junction bases outside the gene matches: 8. The CDR3 loop is CASSLPGQGLSEQYF. CDR3 nucleotide sequence: TGTGCCAGCAGTTTACCGGGACAGGGTTTGAGCGAGCAGTACTTC.

V is TRBV28 and J is TRBJ1-4; 8 bases align to TRBD1. The J segment lost 7 bases and the V segment lost 6 bases, leaving 13 bases of the junction unmatched. The CDR3 spans 16 residues. The V gene's germline CDR1 is MDHEN and CDR2 SYDVKM. This CDR3 reads CASSALQGAVSEKLFF. The CDR3 DNA reads TGTGCCAGCAGCGCACTCCAGGGGGCCGTAAGTGAAAAACTGTTTTTT.

Concerning this clone: Distinct nucleotide sequences in the sample also encode this CDR3. This sequence joins TRBV2 and TRBJ2-1; TRBD2 aligns across 10 bases. V was pared by 7 bases and J by 5 bases, with 8 bases of the junction left unmatched. The CDR3 has 15 amino acids. CDR1 SNHLY and CDR2 FYNNEI come from the germline V gene. The CDR3 DNA reads as TGTGCCAGCACCGCCGGGACTAGCGAAAACAATGAGCAGTTCTTC. The encoded protein is CASTAGTSENNEQFF.

The J gene is TRBJ1-6, the V gene TRBV2; D is perhaps TRBD1 (6 bases). The V and J ends lost 6 bases and 9 bases respectively, with 15 bases between them. The CDR3 extends over 14 amino acids. CDR1 and CDR2 (germline): SNHLY, FYNNEI. The CDR3 here is CASRVTGIGSPLHF. The DNA for the CDR3 is TGTGCCAGCAGAGTAACAGGGATAGGTTCACCCCTCCACTTT.

This clone was observed a handful of times. The J gene is TRBJ2-7, the V gene TRBV11-2, with TRBD1 matching 12 bases. The CDR3 runs to 16 residues. Germline V gene lookup returns CDR1 SGHAT and CDR2 FQNNGV. The junction had 12 bases not matched to a gene; V was cut back by 5 bases and J by 7 bases. The CDR3 sequence is CASSPPAGQGAREQYF. The CDR3 coding sequence is TGTGCCAGCAGCCCCCCTGCGGGACAGGGGGCGAGGGAGCAGTACTTC.

The V gene is TRBV27, the J gene TRBJ1-5; tentatively, D is TRBD1 (6 bases). The CDR3 is made up of 16 amino acids. V lost 2 bases to trimming and J lost 6 bases, with 17 bases between them. Germline CDR1 is MNHEY and CDR2 is SMNVEV (reference sequence). CDR3 DNA: TGTGCCAGCAGTTTAAGGGGGATCTTTGAGGGTCAGCCCCAGCATTTT. Translated, it gives CASSLRGIFEGQPQHF.

The V call is TRBV7-9, the J call TRBJ1-1; tentative D call: TRBD1 (5 bases). The V and J ends lost 5 bases and 1 base respectively, with 11 bases between them. Germline CDR1 SEHNR, CDR2 FQNEAQ (reference sequence). CDR3 size: 14 residues. The CDR3 DNA follows: TGTGCCAGCAGCCGGGGGGTGGGGAACACTGAAGCTTTCTTT. This encodes CASSRGVGNTEAFF.

The chain has TRBV19 and TRBJ1-2; D remains ambiguous. CDR3 length equals 15 residues. CDR1 and CDR2 from the germline V gene are LNHDA and SQIVND (reference sequence). The germline V and J ends were trimmed by 0 bases and 8 bases, with 16 bases remaining between them. CDR3 nucleotides: TGTGCCAGTAGTATAGATCCTAGCGGTCGAGGCGGCTACACCTTC. This sequence encodes CASSIDPSGRGGYTF.

The gene calls are TRBV29-1 and TRBJ2-5; 12 bases align to TRBD2. V shed 4 bases, J shed 2 bases, and the junction held 2 bases outside the gene matches. The CDR3 has 14 residues. Germline V gene data show CDR1 as SQVTM and CDR2 as ANQGSEA. DNA of the CDR3: TGCAGCGTTGGGACTAGCGGGACTCAAGAGACCCAGTACTTC. It encodes CSVGTSGTQETQYF.

The chain combines TRBV15 with TRBJ2-3, with D perhaps matching TRBD2 (6 bases). This CDR3 comprises 18 residues. With 1 base removed from V and 1 base from J, the gap between germline ends came to 18 bases. Germline lookup yields CDR1 LNHNV and CDR2 YYDKDF (reference sequence). CDR3 residues: CATSRVGAWEERTDTQYF. CDR3 in DNA: TGTGCCACCAGCAGAGTCGGGGCCTGGGAGGAGCGCACAGATACGCAGTATTTT. The full variable domain, in which reference TRBV15 and TRBJ2-3 provide the parts outside the CDR3, is DAMVIQNPRYQVTQFGKPVTLSCSQTLNHNVMYWYQQKSSQAPKLLFHYYDKDFNNEADTPDNFQSRRPNTSFCFLDIRSPGLGDTAMYLCATSRVGAWEERTDTQYFGPGTRLTVL.

The chain recombines TRBV10-1 with TRBJ2-3; 13 positions match TRBD2. This CDR3 has 17 residues. With V trimmed by 5 bases and J by 7 bases, 12 bases remained unmatched. The V gene's germline CDR1 is WNHNN and CDR2 SYGVQD (reference sequence). This chain's CDR3 is CASSHRTSGGDRNTQYF. The CDR3 DNA reads TGCGCCAGCAGTCACCGGACTAGCGGGGGTGACAGAAATACGCAGTATTTT.

This clone has ten or more counts. The chain joins TRBV10-3 to TRBJ2-2; weak D call: TRBD2 (7 bases). The V gene's germline CDR1 is ENHRY and CDR2 SYGVKD. The CDR3 length is 14 residues. V was clipped by 10 bases and J by 5 bases, with 17 bases between them. Here the CDR3 reads CATSLGGGTGELFF. The CDR3 DNA is TGTGCCACCTCTTTAGGGGGGGGGACCGGGGAGCTGTTTTTT.

The rearrangement joins TRBV19 to TRBJ1-1; 7 bases map to TRBD1. This CDR3 has 14 amino acids. CDR1 is LNHDA and CDR2 is SQIVND in the germline V gene (reference sequence). V dropped 3 bases and J dropped 5; count of bases not matched to a gene: 6. The DNA of the CDR3 is TGTGCCAGTAGTATCGACAGGGAGGAAACTGAAGCTTTCTTT. Translated, it gives CASSIDREETEAFF.

The J gene is TRBJ1-5, the V gene TRBV6-2 or TRBV6-3; 8 bases agree with TRBD1. The germline V gene has CDR1 MNHEY and CDR2 SVGEGT. Trimming at V came to 6 bases and at J to 6 bases, leaving 10 bases not matched to a gene. The CDR3 loop spans 15 amino acids. The CDR3 spells CASSPDRGVSQPQHF. In nucleotides, the CDR3 is TGTGCCAGCAGCCCCGACAGGGGAGTTAGTCAGCCCCAGCATTTT.

The rearrangement joins TRBV11-2 to TRBJ2-1, with 9 bases matching TRBD1. The CDR3 totals 18 residues. CDR1 SGHAT and CDR2 FQNNGV come from the germline V gene. Trimming removed 3 bases from V and 6 bases from J; junction bases left unmatched: 15. CDR3 coding DNA: TGTGCCAGCAGCTTTTACAGGGGGCTGGGGAGAGAGGCCAATGAGCAGTTCTTC. It codes for CASSFYRGLGREANEQFF.